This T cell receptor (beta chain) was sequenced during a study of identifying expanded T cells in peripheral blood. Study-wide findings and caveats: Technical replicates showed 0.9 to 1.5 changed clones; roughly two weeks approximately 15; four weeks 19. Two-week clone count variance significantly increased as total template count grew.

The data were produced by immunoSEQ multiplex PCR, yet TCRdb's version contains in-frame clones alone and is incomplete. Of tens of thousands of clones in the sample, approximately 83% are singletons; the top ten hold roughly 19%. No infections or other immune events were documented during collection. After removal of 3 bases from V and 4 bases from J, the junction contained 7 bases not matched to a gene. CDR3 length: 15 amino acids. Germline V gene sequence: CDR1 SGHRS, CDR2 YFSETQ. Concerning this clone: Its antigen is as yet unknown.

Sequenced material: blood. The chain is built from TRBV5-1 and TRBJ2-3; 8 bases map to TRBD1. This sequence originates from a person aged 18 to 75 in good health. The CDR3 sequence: CASSSQGGQSDTQYF. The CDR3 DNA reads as TGCGCCAGCAGCTCACAGGGGGGCCAGTCAGATACGCAGTATTTT.